A single sample is the source of the 31 T cell receptor beta chains below, sequenced in a study of PD-1 blockade in classical Hodgkin lymphoma. Time point defined: newly diagnosed, previously untreated cHL patient sample. CD4+ T cells were purified from thawed PBMCs by magnetic negative selection. TCRdb's table, derived via immunoSEQ multiplex PCR, lists solely in-frame clones and lacks some. The sample has about 15,000 clones, approximately 86% seen once; the top ten hold 0.7% to 0.85%. The sample was CD4+ T cells from blood. The receptors come from a human donor with classical Hodgkin lymphoma.

This clone was counted a few times. The rearrangement links TRBV14 to TRBJ2-7, with 15 bases fitting TRBD2. This CDR3 is built from 17 residues. CDR1 and CDR2 (germline): SGHDN, FVKESK. The V and J ends lost 4 bases and 0 bases, in that order; junction bases with no gene match: 4. In DNA, the CDR3 is TGTGCCAGCAGCCTTGGACTAGCGGGAGGGATCTCCTACGAGCAGTACTTC. Its translation is CASSLGLAGGISYEQYF.

This rearrangement joins TRBV7-2 to TRBJ1-1; 7 bases map to TRBD1. Germline loops: CDR1 SGHTA, CDR2 FQGNSA. The CDR3 runs to 13 residues. Losses at the gene ends were 5 bases for V and 4 bases for J; bases not matched to a gene: 4. CDR3 region: CASSLHRGTEAFF. The DNA for the CDR3 is TGTGCCAGCAGCCTCCACAGGGGCACTGAAGCTTTCTTT.

The chain combines TRBV6-1 with TRBJ2-1; a possible D gene is TRBD2 (6 bases). V lost 3 bases and J lost 3, with 12 bases in between. This CDR3 spans 15 amino acids. Germline V gene sequence: CDR1 MNHNS, CDR2 SASEGT. CDR3 bases: TGTGCCAGCAGTGAGGAGGGAATGGGCTACAATGAGCAGTTCTTC. Residues: CASSEEGMGYNEQFF.

The J gene is TRBJ2-1, the V gene TRBV28; TRBD2 matches at 9 bases. Trimming removed 8 bases from V and 0 bases from J; junction bases left unmatched: 8. CDR3 length: 16 residues. Germline V CDR1 and CDR2: MDHEN, SYDVKM. The DNA of the CDR3 is TGTGCCAGCCCTCCTAGCGGGACGAGCTCCTACAATGAGCAGTTCTTC. Protein product: CASPPSGTSSYNEQFF.

The CDR3 reads CASSLEGGRGRFF. CDR3 nucleotides: TGTGCCAGCAGCTTAGAAGGGGGGCGAGGTCGGTTCTTC. The V and J genes are TRBV7-2 and TRBJ2-1; either TRBD1 or TRBD2 may supply D (6 bases each). The CDR3 loop spans 13 amino acids. Trimming took 1 base from V and 15 from J, leaving 16 bases between them. The germline gives CDR1 SGHTA, CDR2 FQGNSA.

J is TRBJ2-7 and V is TRBV4-3; TRBD2 agrees at 7 bases. The germline V gene has CDR1 LGHNA and CDR2 YSLEER. The CDR3 spans 15 residues. Trimming took 5 bases from V and 0 from J; bases not matched to a gene: 7. CDR3 in amino acids: CASSARLASSYEQYF. CDR3 nucleotides: TGCGCCAGCAGCGCCCGACTAGCTAGCTCCTACGAGCAGTACTTC.

The chain is built from TRBV27 and TRBJ2-2, with D perhaps matching TRBD1 (5 bases). Germline CDR1 is MNHEY and CDR2 is SMNVEV (reference sequence). V shed 3 bases and J shed 7 bases, with 12 bases lying between them. This CDR3 comprises 14 residues. The CDR3 DNA reads TGTGCCAGCAGTTTTCGCAGGGCGGACGGGGAGCTGTTTTTT. Translation: CASSFRRADGELFF.

The chain uses TRBV14 and TRBJ2-1, with a possible D match to TRBD2 (5 bases). CDR3 length: 13 amino acids. V was pared by 4 bases and J by 5 bases, with 9 bases between. Germline CDR1 reads SGHDN; CDR2 reads FVKESK. The CDR3 nucleotides read TGTGCCAGCAGCCGGGCGGGTAACAATGAGCAGTTCTTC. Its protein product is CASSRAGNNEQFF.

V usage is TRBV11-3 and J usage is TRBJ1-1; tentatively, D is TRBD1 (5 bases). CDR1 is SGHNT, CDR2 YENEEA, per germline. The V end lost 3 bases, the J end lost 6 bases, and 11 bases lay between the germline ends. CDR3 size: 13 residues. The CDR3 DNA reads as TGTGCCAGCAGCTTTGACAGACGGGCTGAAGCTTTCTTT. Encoded protein: CASSFDRRAEAFF.

This clone was seen once. The gene calls are TRBV7-9 and TRBJ2-1; D is ambiguous. The CDR3 totals 14 residues. The ends were cut back, 5 bases at V and 0 bases at J, with 8 bases in the middle. Germline V lookup: CDR1 SEHNR, CDR2 FQNEAQ (reference sequence). CDR3 bases: TGTGCCAGCAGCCCCAGAAGCTCCTACAATGAGCAGTTCTTC. Its translation is CASSPRSSYNEQFF.

J is TRBJ2-5 and V is TRBV5-1; the D gene is possibly TRBD2 (6 bases). The germline V and J ends were trimmed by 0 bases and 1 base, with 10 bases remaining between them. The CDR3 length is 15 residues. Germline V gene sequence: CDR1 SGHRS, CDR2 YFSETQ. The DNA for the CDR3 is TGCGCCAGCAGCTTGGTGGGGGGTGGCCAAGAGACCCAGTACTTC. Residues: CASSLVGGGQETQYF.

The chain uses TRBV5-1 and TRBJ2-7; 7 bases are a match to TRBD2. The CDR3 contains 16 residues. CDR1 and CDR2 from the germline V gene are SGHRS and YFSETQ. The junction had 8 bases not matched to a gene; V was cut back by 0 bases and J by 2 bases. The CDR3 protein is CASSLEGLVNTYEQYF. CDR3 bases: TGCGCCAGCAGCTTGGAAGGACTAGTGAATACCTACGAGCAGTACTTC.

The rearrangement joins TRBV4-3 to TRBJ2-5, with 7 bases that match TRBD1. The CDR3 contains 15 residues. Germline values: CDR1 LGHNA, CDR2 YSLEER. V lost 3 bases to trimming and J lost 1 base; unmatched junction nucleotides: 5. The CDR3 DNA sequence: TGCGCCAGCAGCCATTCCGGGACAGTCCAAGAGACCCAGTACTTC. Translated: CASSHSGTVQETQYF.

As regards this clone: Other DNA variants within this sample encode the same CDR3. The genes are TRBV7-9 and TRBJ1-2; perhaps TRBD1 as D (6 bases). Germline V gene sequence: CDR1 SEHNR, CDR2 FQNEAQ (reference sequence). CDR3 size: 14 residues. V was pared by 5 bases and J by 7 bases, with 17 bases between. CDR3 DNA sequence: TGTGCCAGCAGCGTTCTGGAGGGGGGCGGTGGCTACACCTTC. This encodes CASSVLEGGGGYTF.

As to this clone: The junction differs from germline at one of its ends, possibly a read error. This sequence joins TRBV6-1 and TRBJ1-1, with D possibly being TRBD1 (5 bases). This CDR3 contains 13 residues. Germline V gives CDR1 MNHNS, CDR2 SASEGT. CDR3: CASSEEGLGASYF. The CDR3 DNA follows: TGTGCCAGCAGTGAAGAAGGGTTAGGGGCCAGCTACTTT.

The chain uses TRBV11-3 and TRBJ2-4, with D perhaps matching TRBD2 (7 bases). This CDR3 has 16 residues. Germline V gives CDR1 SGHNT, CDR2 YENEEA. V was shortened by 2 bases and J by 8 bases, with 19 bases between the two germline ends. The CDR3 coding sequence is TGTGCCAGCAGCTTAAGTGGGGGGGGCAAGGAGGACATTCAGTACTTC. It yields the protein CASSLSGGGKEDIQYF.

This sequence joins TRBV19 and TRBJ1-4; 7 bases align to TRBD1. The CDR3 consists of 14 residues. V shed 5 bases, J shed 6 bases, and the junction held 6 bases outside the gene matches. CDR1 and CDR2 from the germline V gene are LNHDA and SQIVND (reference sequence). CDR3 region: CASSPGTAHEKLFF. The CDR3 DNA is TGTGCCAGTAGTCCCGGGACAGCGCATGAAAAACTGTTTTTT.

This chain connects TRBV7-2 to TRBJ2-4; no clear D. Germline-derived CDR1 and CDR2 are SGHTA and FQGNSA. The CDR3 is 14 residues long. The V end lost 1 base, the J end lost 4 bases, and 8 bases lay between the germline ends. The CDR3 loop reads CASSLEWAKNIQYF. For the CDR3, the DNA is TGTGCCAGCAGCTTAGAATGGGCAAAAAACATTCAGTACTTC. The full variable domain, rest sourced from reference TRBV7-2 and TRBJ2-4, is GAGVSQSPSNKVTEKGKDVELRCDPISGHTALYWYRQSLGQGLEFLIYFQGNSAPDKSGLPSDRFSAERTGGSVSTLTIQRTQQEDSAVYLCASSLEWAKNIQYFGAGTRLSVL.

In DNA, the CDR3 is TGTGCCAGCAGTGATCACGGGACAGGTAATGGGGCCAACGTCCTGACTTTC. Its protein is CASSDHGTGNGANVLTF. The rearrangement uses TRBV2 and TRBJ2-6; 8 bases are a match to TRBD1. The CDR3 is 17 amino acids. V shed 3 bases, J shed 3 bases, and the junction held 7 bases outside the gene matches. Germline lookup yields CDR1 SNHLY and CDR2 FYNNEI.

The CDR3 loop reads CASSLRPPTDTQYF. In DNA, the CDR3 is TGTGCCAGCAGCTTAAGGCCCCCAACAGATACGCAGTATTTT. The chain has TRBV11-3 and TRBJ2-3; no reliable D call. This CDR3 has 14 amino acids. V shed 2 bases and J shed 3 bases, with 9 bases lying between them. Germline-derived CDR1 and CDR2 are SGHNT and YENEEA. Full variable domain (missing parts from reference TRBV11-3 and TRBJ2-3): EAGVVQSPRYKIIEKKQPVAFWCNPISGHNTLYWYLQNLGQGPELLIRYENEEAVDDSQLPKDRFSAERLKGVDSTLKIQPAELGDSAVYLCASSLRPPTDTQYFGPGTRLTVL.

This clone occurred a few times. V usage is TRBV19 and J usage is TRBJ2-7; 10 bases line up with TRBD2. Germline V gene lookup returns CDR1 LNHDA and CDR2 SQIVND (reference sequence). The V gene end was trimmed by 10 bases and the J gene end by 6 bases; junction bases not matched to a gene: 9. The CDR3 consists of 13 residues. The CDR3: CATRASGSGEQYF. The CDR3 nucleotides read TGTGCCACCAGGGCTAGCGGGAGTGGCGAGCAGTACTTC.

This clone has only a few counts. This chain joins TRBV7-3 and TRBJ2-1; TRBD2 matches 9 bases. Trimming at V came to 8 bases and at J to 2 bases, leaving 7 bases not matched to a gene. Germline loops: CDR1 SGHTA, CDR2 FQGTGA. The CDR3 loop spans 15 amino acids. The CDR3 nucleotides are TGTGCCAGCGGGAGTAGCGGGAGCCCCTACAATGAGCAGTTCTTC. It is translated as CASGSSGSPYNEQFF. Full variable domain (missing parts from reference TRBV7-3 and TRBJ2-1): GAGVSQTPSNKVTEKGKYVELRCDPISGHTALYWYRQSLGQGPEFLIYFQGTGAADDSGLPNDRFFAVRPEGSVSTLKIQRTERGDSAVYLCASGSSGSPYNEQFFGPGTRLTVL.

The V and J genes are TRBV19 and TRBJ2-2; TRBD2 aligns across 11 bases. The V gene's germline CDR1 is LNHDA and CDR2 SQIVND (reference sequence). With V trimmed by 3 bases and J by 5 bases, 11 bases remained unmatched. CDR3 size: 18 residues. The CDR3, as DNA: TGTGCCAGTAGTATTACTAGCGGGAGTGTATTCAGTACCGGGGAGCTGTTTTTT. Translated: CASSITSGSVFSTGELFF.

V usage is TRBV28 and J usage is TRBJ2-3, with D uncertain. The germline V gene encodes CDR1 MDHEN and CDR2 SYDVKM. The CDR3 totals 12 residues. V lost 2 bases and J lost 4, with 4 bases in between. The CDR3 loop reads CASSLRADTQYF. CDR3 in DNA: TGTGCCAGCAGTTTAAGGGCAGATACGCAGTATTTT.

This chain joins TRBV28 and TRBJ2-3; perhaps TRBD2 as D (5 bases). In germline, CDR1 is MDHEN, CDR2 SYDVKM. V lost 6 bases and J lost 4, with 17 bases in between. The CDR3 has 15 residues. CDR3 sequence reads: CASSPVLGRPDTQYF. The CDR3, as DNA: TGTGCCAGCAGCCCGGTTTTAGGGAGACCAGATACGCAGTATTTT.

The rearrangement joins TRBV5-1 to TRBJ1-4, with 8 bases lining up with TRBD1. V trimming: 0 bases; J trimming: 6 bases; junction bases outside the gene matches: 4. Germline assignment: CDR1 SGHRS and CDR2 YFSETQ. This CDR3 has 15 residues. The CDR3 nucleotides read TGCGCCAGCAGCTTGGGGGGACAGGTTGATGAAAAACTGTTTTTT. Translated, it gives CASSLGGQVDEKLFF.

CDR3 protein: CASSSTQLARNEQFF. CDR3 nucleotides: TGTGCCAGCAGTTCGACACAACTAGCGCGGAATGAGCAGTTCTTC. This chain uses TRBV27 with TRBJ2-1; 7 nucleotides align to TRBD2. In germline, CDR1 is MNHEY, CDR2 SMNVEV (reference sequence). CDR3 size: 15 residues. The V gene end was trimmed by 4 bases and the J gene end by 7 bases; junction bases not matched to a gene: 10.

The chain combines TRBV11-2 with TRBJ2-2; D might be TRBD2 (6 bases). The CDR3 spans 17 residues. From germline, CDR1 is SGHAT and CDR2 FQNNGV. Trimming stripped 5 bases from V and 2 bases from J, with 18 bases between. CDR3 coding DNA: TGTGCCAGCAGCCCCGGTGAGTGGGAGGCCAACACCGGGGAGCTGTTTTTT. Its protein product is CASSPGEWEANTGELFF.

The rearrangement links TRBV18 to TRBJ2-3, with D tentatively TRBD1 or TRBD2 (5 bases each). Germline CDR1 and CDR2: KGHSH and LQKENI. Trimming took off 4 bases at V and 2 bases at J, with 10 bases between the two ends. This CDR3 is 14 amino acids long. This CDR3 is CASSRGSFTDTQYF. In nucleotides, the CDR3 is TGTGCCAGCTCACGGGGGTCATTCACAGATACGCAGTATTTT.

V gene TRBV6-5 combines with J gene TRBJ1-6; D gene ambiguous. This CDR3 is 16 amino acids long. Germline V lookup: CDR1 MNHEY, CDR2 SVGAGI. With 2 bases removed from V and 5 bases from J, the gap between germline ends came to 13 bases. The CDR3 region has the DNA TGTGCCAGCAGTTACCGGCTAGGCAGGAATAATTCACCCCTCCACTTT. Encoded protein: CASSYRLGRNNSPLHF.

This chain joins TRBV4-1 and TRBJ2-3, with D possibly matching TRBD1 (6 bases). CDR1 and CDR2 (germline): MGHRA, YSYEKL. The CDR3 is 17 residues long. Trimming left V 1 base short and J 4 bases short, with 18 bases between. Here the CDR3 reads CASSQGTGTGGPDTQYF. Here the CDR3 DNA reads TGCGCCAGCAGCCAAGGTACAGGGACCGGTGGGCCAGATACGCAGTATTTT.